These 10 T cell receptor beta chains were sequenced from one sample in a study of blood T cell repertoires in COVID-19. Produced via immunoSEQ multiplex PCR; TCRdb's table is partial and in-frame only. The table shows about 250,000 clones, with 65% to 90% occurring only once. The specimen sequenced was PBMCs or T cells enriched from blood (not recorded which). The receptors originated from a man between 18 and 29 years old who had recovered from COVID-19.

J is TRBJ2-5 and V is TRBV5-1, with D possibly matching TRBD1 (5 bases). This CDR3 is 16 amino acids long. Germline-derived CDR1 and CDR2 are SGHRS and YFSETQ. Trimming shortened V by 0 bases and J by 1 base, and 13 bases separated the two germline ends. CDR3 region: CASSLGAGNLQETQYF. For the CDR3, the DNA is TGCGCCAGCAGCTTGGGGGCAGGGAACCTCCAAGAGACCCAGTACTTC.

The chain uses TRBV4-1 and TRBJ1-5; TRBD1 is a possible D gene (5 bases). Trimming removed 1 base at V and 1 base at J, with 17 bases between. The CDR3 has 18 amino acids. In germline, CDR1 is MGHRA, CDR2 YSYEKL. CDR3 sequence (DNA): TGCGCCAGCAGCCAAGGCCCAGGGCGGCGGCGGAGCAATCAGCCCCAGCATTTT. The encoded protein is CASSQGPGRRRSNQPQHF.

The chain joins TRBV5-4 to TRBJ2-7; D possibly corresponds to TRBD1 (6 bases). CDR3 size: 14 residues. Germline-derived CDR1 and CDR2 are SGHNT and YYREEE (reference sequence). V lost 4 bases and J lost 3, with 14 bases in between. The chain's CDR3 is CASSPAQGFYEQYF. CDR3 nucleotides: TGTGCCAGCAGCCCTGCCCAGGGGTTCTACGAGCAGTACTTC.

This rearrangement joins TRBV12-2 to TRBJ1-1. TRBV12-2 is termed a pseudogene. The CDR3 is 10 amino acids. In DNA, the CDR3 is TGTGCAAGTCGCTTAAGAGTAGCTTTCTTT. It translates to CASRLRVAFF.

The J gene is TRBJ1-5, the V gene TRBV6-5; D gene ambiguous. In germline, CDR1 is MNHEY, CDR2 SVGAGI. CDR3 size: 15 residues. The V gene lost 6 bases and the J gene lost 7 bases, with 19 bases spanning the gap. The CDR3 reads CASSDDGFQRQPQHF. The CDR3 coding sequence is TGTGCCAGCAGCGACGACGGCTTTCAGCGGCAGCCCCAGCATTTT.

This clone was detected only a few times. This chain joins TRBV5-3 and TRBJ2-7, with 12 bases matching TRBD2. TRBV5-3 is reported as an ORF; its role is uncertain. The CDR3 is made up of 16 amino acids. V lost 3 bases and J lost 2; bases outside the gene matches: 6. The CDR3 is CARSSRTSGKPYEQYF. CDR3 coding DNA: TGTGCCAGAAGCTCCCGGACTAGCGGGAAACCCTACGAGCAGTACTTC.

This CDR3 is CASSPISGTPNQPQHF. The CDR3 coding sequence is TGTGCCAGCAGTCCCATCTCCGGGACTCCCAATCAGCCCCAGCATTTT. The gene calls are TRBV28 and TRBJ1-5, with D possibly matching TRBD1 (5 bases). Germline V CDR1 and CDR2: MDHEN, SYDVKM. V shed 5 bases and J shed 3 bases, with 17 bases lying between them. The CDR3 spans 16 residues.

This chain joins TRBV20-1 and TRBJ1-2; TRBD1 might be the D (6 bases). Trimming took off 3 bases at V and 4 bases at J, with 12 bases between the two ends. In germline, CDR1 is DFQATT, CDR2 SNEGSKA (reference sequence). There are 13 residues in the CDR3. This CDR3 reads CSASRQARYGYTF. Written as DNA, the CDR3 is TGCAGTGCTAGTAGACAGGCCCGCTATGGCTACACCTTC.

This clone was found a few times. V and J are TRBV9 and TRBJ2-1; 9 bases are shared with TRBD2. V lost 0 bases and J lost 4; bases outside the gene matches: 2. Germline values: CDR1 SGDLS, CDR2 YYNGEE. The CDR3 runs to 15 residues. In DNA form, the CDR3 reads TGTGCCAGCAGCGTAGCTAGCGGGGCTTACAATGAGCAGTTCTTC. Protein sequence: CASSVASGAYNEQFF. The variable domain in full, completed from reference TRBV9 and TRBJ2-1, reads DSGVTQTPKHLITATGQRVTLRCSPRSGDLSVYWYQQSLDQGLQFLIQYYNGEERAKGNILERFSAQQFPDLHSELNLSSLELGDSALYFCASSVASGAYNEQFFGPGTRLTVL.

V is TRBV11-3 and J is TRBJ1-4; D is possibly TRBD1 (5 bases). Trimming removed 5 bases from V and 6 bases from J, with 10 bases in between. Germline V CDR1 and CDR2: SGHNT, YENEEA. This CDR3 is 13 amino acids long. CDR3 nucleotide sequence: TGTGCCAGCAGCCCAGGGCAATATGAAAAACTGTTTTTT. Its protein product is CASSPGQYEKLFF.